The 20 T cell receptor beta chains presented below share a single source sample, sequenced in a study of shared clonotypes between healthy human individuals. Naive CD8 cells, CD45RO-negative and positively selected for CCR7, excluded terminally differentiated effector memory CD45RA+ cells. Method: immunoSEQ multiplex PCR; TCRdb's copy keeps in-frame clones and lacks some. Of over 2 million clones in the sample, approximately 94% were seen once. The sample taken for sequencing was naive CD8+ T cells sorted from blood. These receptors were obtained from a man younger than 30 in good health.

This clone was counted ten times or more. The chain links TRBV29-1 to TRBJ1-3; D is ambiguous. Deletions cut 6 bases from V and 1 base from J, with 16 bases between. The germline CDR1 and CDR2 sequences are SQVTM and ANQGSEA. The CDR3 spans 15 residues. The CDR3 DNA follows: TGCAGCGTCGAAACATGGGAGGAATCTGGAAACACCATATATTTT. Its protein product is CSVETWEESGNTIYF.

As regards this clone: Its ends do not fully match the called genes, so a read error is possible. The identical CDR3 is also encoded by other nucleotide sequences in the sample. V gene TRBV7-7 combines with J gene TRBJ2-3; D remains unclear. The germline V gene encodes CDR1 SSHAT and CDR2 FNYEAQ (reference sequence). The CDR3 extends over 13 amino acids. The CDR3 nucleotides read TGTGCTAGCAGCTTAGAGGTCACAGATACGCAGTATTTT. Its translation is CASSLEVTDTQYF.

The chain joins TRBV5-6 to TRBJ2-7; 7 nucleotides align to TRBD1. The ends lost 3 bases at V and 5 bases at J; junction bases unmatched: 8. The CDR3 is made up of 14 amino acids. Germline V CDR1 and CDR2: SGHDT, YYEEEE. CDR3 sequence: CASSSTGSVDEQYF. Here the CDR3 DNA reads TGTGCCAGCAGCTCGACAGGGAGCGTCGACGAGCAGTACTTC.

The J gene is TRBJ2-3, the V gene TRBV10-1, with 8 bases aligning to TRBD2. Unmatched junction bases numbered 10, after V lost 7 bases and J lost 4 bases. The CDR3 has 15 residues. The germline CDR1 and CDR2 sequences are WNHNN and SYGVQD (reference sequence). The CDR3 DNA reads TGCGCCAGCACTCCGAGCGGGAGTAGCGCAGATACGCAGTATTTT. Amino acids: CASTPSGSSADTQYF.

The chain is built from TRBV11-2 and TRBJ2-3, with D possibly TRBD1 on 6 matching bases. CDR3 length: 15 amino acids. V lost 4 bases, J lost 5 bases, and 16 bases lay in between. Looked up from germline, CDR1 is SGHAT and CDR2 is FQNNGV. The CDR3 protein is CASSSNPEGEDTQYF. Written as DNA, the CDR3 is TGTGCCAGCAGCTCTAACCCCGAGGGGGAAGATACGCAGTATTTT.

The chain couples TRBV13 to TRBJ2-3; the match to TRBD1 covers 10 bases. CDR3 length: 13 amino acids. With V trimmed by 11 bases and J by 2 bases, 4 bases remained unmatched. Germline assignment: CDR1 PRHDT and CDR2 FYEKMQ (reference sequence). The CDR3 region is CASGTGDTDTQYF. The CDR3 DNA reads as TGTGCCTCCGGGACAGGGGACACAGATACGCAGTATTTT.

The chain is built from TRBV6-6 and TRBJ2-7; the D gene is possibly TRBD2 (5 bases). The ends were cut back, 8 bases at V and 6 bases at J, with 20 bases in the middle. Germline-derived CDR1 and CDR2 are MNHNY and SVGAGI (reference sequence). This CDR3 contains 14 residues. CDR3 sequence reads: CASRRGPWGAEQYF. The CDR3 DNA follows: TGTGCCAGCCGGCGAGGTCCTTGGGGAGCCGAGCAGTACTTC.

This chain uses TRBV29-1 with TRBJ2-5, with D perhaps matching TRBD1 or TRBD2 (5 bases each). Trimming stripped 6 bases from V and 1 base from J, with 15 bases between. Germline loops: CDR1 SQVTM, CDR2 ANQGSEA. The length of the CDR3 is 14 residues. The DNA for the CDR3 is TGCAGCGTCCTAAAGGGGACCGCCCAAGAGACCCAGTACTTC. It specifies CSVLKGTAQETQYF.

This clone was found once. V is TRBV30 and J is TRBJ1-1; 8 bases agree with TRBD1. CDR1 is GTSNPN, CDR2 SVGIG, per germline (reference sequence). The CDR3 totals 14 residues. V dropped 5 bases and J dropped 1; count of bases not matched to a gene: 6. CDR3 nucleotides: TGTGCCTGGGACGCAGGACAGGGGAACACTGAAGCTTTCTTT. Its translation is CAWDAGQGNTEAFF.

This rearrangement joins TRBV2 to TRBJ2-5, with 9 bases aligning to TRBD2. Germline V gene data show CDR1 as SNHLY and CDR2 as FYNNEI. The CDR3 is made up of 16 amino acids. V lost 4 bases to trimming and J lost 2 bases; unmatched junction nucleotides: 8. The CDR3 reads CASSVGLAGNQETQYF. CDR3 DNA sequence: TGTGCCAGCAGTGTGGGGCTAGCGGGGAATCAAGAGACCCAGTACTTC.

In nucleotides, the CDR3 is TGCAGCGGGACAGGGTATTATGAGCAGTTCTTC. Translated, it gives CSGTGYYEQFF. The V gene is TRBV29-1, the J gene TRBJ2-1; 8 bases map to TRBD1. J was trimmed by 8 bases and V by 7 bases; bases with no gene match: 4. This CDR3 spans 11 amino acids. CDR1 and CDR2 (germline): SQVTM, ANQGSEA.

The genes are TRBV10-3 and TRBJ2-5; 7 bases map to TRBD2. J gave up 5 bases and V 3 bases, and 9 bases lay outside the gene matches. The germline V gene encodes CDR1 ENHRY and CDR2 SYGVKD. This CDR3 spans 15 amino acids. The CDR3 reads CAISDLAGVGETQYF. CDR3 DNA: TGTGCCATCAGTGACCTCGCGGGAGTAGGGGAGACCCAGTACTTC.

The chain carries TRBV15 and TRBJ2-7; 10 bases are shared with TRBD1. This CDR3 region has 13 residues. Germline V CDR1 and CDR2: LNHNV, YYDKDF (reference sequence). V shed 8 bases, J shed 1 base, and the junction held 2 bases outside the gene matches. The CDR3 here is CATGQGVSYEQYF. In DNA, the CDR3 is TGTGCCACCGGACAGGGGGTTTCCTACGAGCAGTACTTC.

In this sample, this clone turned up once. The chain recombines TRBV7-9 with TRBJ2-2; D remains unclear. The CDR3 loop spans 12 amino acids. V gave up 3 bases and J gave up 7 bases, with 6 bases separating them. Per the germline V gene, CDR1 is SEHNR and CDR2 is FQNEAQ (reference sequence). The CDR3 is CASSFKGGELFF. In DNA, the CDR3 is TGTGCCAGCAGCTTCAAGGGCGGGGAGCTGTTTTTT.

The CDR3 loop reads CASSVGTFTDTQYF. In nucleotides, the CDR3 is TGTGCCAGCAGTGTGGGCACCTTCACAGATACGCAGTATTTT. The rearrangement links TRBV6-5 to TRBJ2-3, with no clear D. Trimming pared 5 bases from V and 2 bases from J, leaving 11 bases between. The CDR3 spans 14 residues. Germline V gene data show CDR1 as MNHEY and CDR2 as SVGAGI.

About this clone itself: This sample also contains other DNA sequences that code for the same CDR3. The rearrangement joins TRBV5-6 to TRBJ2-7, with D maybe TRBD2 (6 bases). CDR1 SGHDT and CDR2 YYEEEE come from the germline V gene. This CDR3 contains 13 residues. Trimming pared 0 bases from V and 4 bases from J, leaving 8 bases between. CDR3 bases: TGTGCCAGCAGCTTGGCCGCGGGGTACGAGCAGTACTTC. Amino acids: CASSLAAGYEQYF.

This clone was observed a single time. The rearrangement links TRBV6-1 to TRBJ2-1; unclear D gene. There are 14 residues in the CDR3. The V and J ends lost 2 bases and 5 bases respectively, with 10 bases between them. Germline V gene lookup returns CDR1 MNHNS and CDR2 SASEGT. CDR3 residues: CASSELTVHNEQFF. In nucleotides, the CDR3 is TGTGCCAGCAGTGAATTAACAGTCCACAATGAGCAGTTCTTC.

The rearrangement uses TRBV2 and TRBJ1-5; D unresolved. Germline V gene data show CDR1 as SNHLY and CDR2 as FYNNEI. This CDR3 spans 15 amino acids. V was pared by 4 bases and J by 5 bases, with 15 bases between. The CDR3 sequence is CASSGAHTLDQPQHF. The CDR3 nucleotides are TGTGCCAGCAGTGGGGCCCACACCCTGGATCAGCCCCAGCATTTT.

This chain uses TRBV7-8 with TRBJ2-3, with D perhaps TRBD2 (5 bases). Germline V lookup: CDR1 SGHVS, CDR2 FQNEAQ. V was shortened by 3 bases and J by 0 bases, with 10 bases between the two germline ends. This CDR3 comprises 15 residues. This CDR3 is CASSLPAESTDTQYF. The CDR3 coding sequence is TGTGCCAGCAGCTTGCCAGCGGAGAGCACAGATACGCAGTATTTT.

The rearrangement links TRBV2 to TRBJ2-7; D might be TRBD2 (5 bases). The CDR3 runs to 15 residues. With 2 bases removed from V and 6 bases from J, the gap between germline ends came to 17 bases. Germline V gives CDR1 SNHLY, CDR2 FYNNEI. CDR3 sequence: CASSEYGGSTPEQYF. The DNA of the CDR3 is TGTGCCAGCAGTGAATACGGTGGGAGCACCCCCGAGCAGTACTTC.